This is a list of T cell receptor beta chains from one sample in a study of blood T cell repertoires in COVID-19. Clones were read by immunoSEQ multiplex PCR, and TCRdb kept only the in-frame ones, dropping some. The sample lists around 60,000 clones; 80% to 90% were seen once. Sequenced input: peripheral blood. The source is a middle-aged man with acute or convalescent COVID-19. Both conserved end residues are part of each CDR3. Fields, in order: J gene, D gene, V gene, clone size, CDR3 DNA, CDR3 protein. A D gene is named only where the DNA matches it firmly. Clone size is stated in some rows and not others, as once, few, many or a class when expanded.

TRBJ2-5	NA	TRBV20-1	NA	TGCAGTGCTAGTGCTCGGGGGTCTCTCCAAGAGACCCAGTACTTC	CSASARGSLQETQYF
TRBJ1-5	NA	TRBV2	NA	TGTGCCAGCAGTCGAATAAGGGGAGGTCAGCCCCAGCATTTT	CASSRIRGGQPQHF
TRBJ2-7	NA	TRBV30	NA	TGTGCCTGGAAAGACAGCTACGAGCAGTACTTC	CAWKDSYEQYF
TRBJ1-2	NA	TRBV29-1	NA	TGCAGCGTTGAACCCCAAACGGATGGCTACACCTTC	CSVEPQTDGYTF
TRBJ2-7	NA	TRBV11-2	NA	TGTGCCAGCAGCTTCAGGGGGGAAAGCTCCTACGAGCAGTACTTC	CASSFRGESSYEQYF
TRBJ1-3	TRBD1	TRBV12-3/TRBV12-4	NA	TGTGCCAGCCGTGGGACAGCTGGAAACACCATATATTTT	CASRGTAGNTIYF
TRBJ1-1	TRBD1	TRBV5-6	few	TGTGCCAGCAGCTTGGCCATCGGGGGACAGGGGAGCACTGAAGCTTTCTTT	CASSLAIGGQGSTEAFF
TRBJ2-7	NA	TRBV6-5	NA	TGTGCCAGCAGTTACTCTATTGACAGCCCCTACGAGCAGTACTTC	CASSYSIDSPYEQYF
TRBJ2-5	TRBD2	TRBV6-1	NA	TGTGCCAGCAGTGCCCACTCCGCCACTAGCGGGAAGAAAGAGACCCAGTACTTC	CASSAHSATSGKKETQYF
TRBJ2-5	NA	TRBV27	NA	TGTGCCAGCAGTCCCCCCCCGGAGACCCAGTACTTC	CASSPPPETQYF
TRBJ2-1	NA	TRBV5-1	NA	TGCGCCAGCAGCTCCGTCCTATTTACCACCAATGAGCAGTTCTTC	CASSSVLFTTNEQFF
TRBJ1-2	TRBD1	TRBV27	NA	TGTGCCAGCAGGAGGACAGGGAACTATGGCTACACCTTC	CASRRTGNYGYTF
TRBJ1-2	NA	TRBV6-5	NA	TGTGCCAGCAGTTACGGGGAGGACCATGGCTACACCTTC	CASSYGEDHGYTF
TRBJ1-2	NA	TRBV6-1	NA	TGTGCCAGCAGTGAATCTACAGGCGAATCTTATGGCTACACCTTC	CASSESTGESYGYTF
TRBJ2-5	NA	TRBV5-4	NA	TGTGCCAGCAGCCTCGGGGGTCTCGGGGAGACCCAGTACTTC	CASSLGGLGETQYF
TRBJ1-1	NA	TRBV10-3	NA	TGTGCCACCGTACACAACACTGAAGCTTTCTTT	CATVHNTEAFF
TRBJ2-3	NA	TRBV5-4	NA	TGTGCCAGCAGCCGGTTACGCACAGATACGCAGTATTTT	CASSRLRTDTQYF
TRBJ1-2	TRBD1	TRBV10-2	NA	TGCGCCAGCAGTGATCGGTTTGCGGGACAGGGAGCTAACTATGGCTACACCTTC	CASSDRFAGQGANYGYTF
TRBJ1-4	NA	TRBV25-1	NA	TGTGCCAGCAGTGAGGGGGGAGGGTCAAGCGAAAAACTGTTTTTT	CASSEGGGSSEKLFF
TRBJ1-3	TRBD1	TRBV19	NA	TGTGCCAGTAGTATCGGAGACAGGGGCGCCTCTGGAAACACCATATATTTT	CASSIGDRGASGNTIYF
TRBJ2-1	TRBD1	TRBV29-1	NA	TGCAGCGTTGATGGGACAGGGGGCGCCGAGCAGTTCTTC	CSVDGTGGAEQFF
TRBJ1-2	TRBD1	TRBV15	once	TGTGCCACCAGCACTACGGACAGGGTAGGGGACTATGGCTACACCTTC	CATSTTDRVGDYGYTF
TRBJ2-3	TRBD1	TRBV7-9	NA	TGTGCCAGCACCCGGACAGGGTTAGATACGCAGTATTTT	CASTRTGLDTQYF
TRBJ1-3	TRBD1	TRBV5-6	NA	TGTGCCAGCAGCTTGGATGTGCCCGGACAGGGGAACACCATATATTTT	CASSLDVPGQGNTIYF
TRBJ1-2	NA	TRBV18	NA	TGTGCCAGCTCACCTCCCCGGAACTATGGCTACACCTTC	CASSPPRNYGYTF
TRBJ2-7	TRBD1	TRBV5-1	NA	TGCGCCAGCAACCAGGGGACAGGGGACAAAGTGCAGCAGTACTTC	CASNQGTGDKVQQYF
TRBJ2-2	TRBD2	TRBV5-4	once	TGTGCCAGCAGCTTAAAGGGACTAGCGGGGGGGCCACACACCGGGGAGCTGTTTTTT	CASSLKGLAGGPHTGELFF
TRBJ2-7	TRBD2	TRBV15	NA	TGTGCCACCAGCAGAGAGGGACTAGCGCGAGAGCAGTACTTC	CATSREGLAREQYF
TRBJ1-1	NA	TRBV29-1	NA	TGCAGCGTTGATGTAGGGGAGAACACTGAAGCTTTCTTT	CSVDVGENTEAFF
TRBJ2-5	NA	TRBV3-1/TRBV3-2	once	TGTGCCAGCAGCCCGGGGGGCGGGGAGACCCAGTACTTC	CASSPGGGETQYF
TRBJ1-2	TRBD1	TRBV5-4	NA	TGTGCCAGCAGCCTCGGGACAGGGGACTATGGCTACACCTTC	CASSLGTGDYGYTF
TRBJ2-2	NA	TRBV11-3	NA	TGTGCCAGCAGCTTGGATGGTCTAAGGGGCCACACCGGGGAGCTGTTTTTT	CASSLDGLRGHTGELFF
TRBJ2-4	NA	TRBV7-9	NA	TGTGCCAGCAGCCCCGGGGGAGACCCAGCCAAAAACATTCAGTACTTC	CASSPGGDPAKNIQYF
TRBJ2-7	NA	TRBV2	NA	TGTGCCAGCGATAGAGCGGCCTCGAGCTCCTACGAGCAGTACTTC	CASDRAASSSYEQYF
TRBJ2-3	NA	TRBV4-1	NA	TGCGCCAGCAGCCGAGGGAGCGGAGGCACAGATACGCAGTATTTT	CASSRGSGGTDTQYF
TRBJ1-3	NA	TRBV30	NA	TGTGCCTGTGTTCAGAAGACAGACAGCTCTGGAAACACCATATATTTT	CACVQKTDSSGNTIYF
TRBJ1-5	NA	TRBV27	NA	TGTGCCAGCAGTTTCAGGGGCGGGCAGCCCCAGCATTTT	CASSFRGGQPQHF
TRBJ1-4	NA	TRBV7-8	NA	TGTGCCAGCAGCTTTAACAGGTTTCCGACGGACCGGAATGAAAAACTGTTTTTT	CASSFNRFPTDRNEKLFF
TRBJ2-7	NA	TRBV5-4	NA	TGTGCCAGCAGCTTTAAACAGATTAGTGGATCGGGGGAGCAGTACTTC	CASSFKQISGSGEQYF
TRBJ1-2	TRBD1	TRBV27	NA	TGTGCCAGCAGTTTAGGACAGGGTCTCGCGGGCTACACCTTC	CASSLGQGLAGYTF
TRBJ2-3	NA	TRBV2	NA	TGTGCCACCACCTTTCGGGGACAAGTCACAGATACGCAGTATTTT	CATTFRGQVTDTQYF
TRBJ2-7	NA	TRBV19	once	TGTGCCAGTAGTATAGAGCGCATCTCCTACGAGCAGTACTTC	CASSIERISYEQYF
TRBJ1-2	NA	TRBV24-1	NA	TGTGCCACCAGTGACCCTCGGTTGGGGGGAAACTATGGCTACACCTTC	CATSDPRLGGNYGYTF
TRBJ1-5	NA	TRBV3-1/TRBV3-2	NA	TGTGCCAGCAGCCAAGGAAGGGGTAATAATCAGCCCCAGCATTTT	CASSQGRGNNQPQHF
TRBJ1-4	NA	TRBV5-1	NA	TGCGCCAGCAGCTTGGCGGGGACAACTAATGAAAAACTGTTTTTT	CASSLAGTTNEKLFF